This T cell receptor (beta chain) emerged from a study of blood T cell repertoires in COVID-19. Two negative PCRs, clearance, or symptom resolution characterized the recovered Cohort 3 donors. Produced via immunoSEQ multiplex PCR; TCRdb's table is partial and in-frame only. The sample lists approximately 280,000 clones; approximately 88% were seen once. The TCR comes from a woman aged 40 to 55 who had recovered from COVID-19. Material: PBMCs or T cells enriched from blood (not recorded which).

The DNA for the CDR3 is TGTGCCAGCAGCTTAGATCTCGGTGGCGGGACGCCCCTAGCCAAAAACATTCAGTACTTC. Its translation is CASSLDLGGGTPLAKNIQYF. The chain uses TRBV11-2 and TRBJ2-4; the D gene is possibly TRBD2 (6 bases). This CDR3 comprises 20 residues. Trimming removed 0 bases at V and 0 bases at J, with 21 bases between. From germline, CDR1 is SGHAT and CDR2 FQNNGV.